Following are 13 T cell receptor beta chains from one sample sequenced in a study of CD8+CD57+ T cells in acquired aplastic anemia. Using genomic DNA as the template, TCR beta VDJ and CDR3 profiling was carried out. TCRdb passed the reads through MiXCR, listing each CDR3 protein once. Of some 150,000 distinct CDR3 sequences in the sample, about 64% are singletons; the top ten hold more than 35%. All patients picked for sequencing had shown, by flow cytometry, an expansion of CD8+CD57+ cells. The specimen was sorted CD4+, CD8+, or CD8+CD57+ T cells (not recorded which) from PBMCs. All receptors derive from a human donor with aplastic anemia.

V gene TRBV5-1 combines with J gene TRBJ2-7; the D gene is possibly TRBD1 (6 bases). The V end was cut by 0 bases, the J end by 1 base, with 14 bases between. Looked up from germline, CDR1 is SGHRS and CDR2 is YFSETQ. CDR3 size: 16 residues. Here the CDR3 DNA reads TGCGCCAGCAGCTTGGCCTCAGGGGCTTCTTCCTACGAGCAGTACTTC. Translation: CASSLASGASSYEQYF.

The chain couples TRBV24-1 to TRBJ2-3, with 7 bases identical to TRBD1. Germline values: CDR1 KGHDR, CDR2 SFDVKD. This CDR3 region has 14 residues. The junction had 7 bases not matched to a gene; V was cut back by 4 bases and J by 7 bases. The CDR3 nucleotides read TGTGCCACCAGTGAGACAGGGATACCCAATACGCAGTATTTT. Translating it yields CATSETGIPNTQYF.

As regards this clonotype: Possible read error: a much larger clone is one base away. V usage is TRBV6-5 and J usage is TRBJ1-1, with D possibly being TRBD1 (6 bases). In germline, CDR1 is MNHEY, CDR2 SVGAGI. The CDR3 has 19 amino acids. CDR3 nucleotide sequence: TGTGCCAGCAGTTACTCTAATGGGGATACAGGGTTGGGGCGCACTGAAGCTCTCTTT. Protein sequence: CASSYSNGDTGLGRTEALF.

This chain connects TRBV2 to TRBJ2-7; D remains unclear. The CDR3 sequence is 14 residues long. The germline V gene encodes CDR1 SNHLY and CDR2 FYNNEI. The V gene lost 6 bases and the J gene lost 2 bases, with 14 bases spanning the gap. The CDR3: CASSLGRLPYEQYF. CDR3 in DNA: TGTGCCAGCAGCTTAGGCCGACTGCCCTACGAGCAGTACTTC. The full variable domain, completed using reference TRBV2 and TRBJ2-7, is EPEVTQTPSHQVTQMGQEVILRCVPISNHLYFYWYRQILGQKVEFLVSFYNNEISEKSEIFDDQFSVERPDGSNFTLKIRSTKLEDSAMYFCASSLGRLPYEQYFGPGTRLTVT.

CDR3: CSVRAAETSYGYTF. As DNA, the CDR3 is TGCAGCGTTAGAGCCGCCGAGACCTCATATGGCTACACCTTC. This chain connects TRBV29-1 to TRBJ1-2; D not resolved. V was cut by 5 bases and J by 5 bases, with 18 bases left in between. CDR1 is SQVTM and CDR2 is ANQGSEA in the germline V gene. The CDR3 runs 14 residues.

This clonotype showed up just a few times. This sequence joins TRBV7-6 and TRBJ2-3, with a tentative D call TRBD2 (5 bases). There are 14 residues in the CDR3. The germline V gene encodes CDR1 SGHVS and CDR2 FNYEAQ. Trimming left V 5 bases short and J 6 bases short, with 15 bases between. Here the CDR3 DNA reads TGTGCCAGCAGCCGACTACCGACGGTGGATACGCAGTATTTT. Translated: CASSRLPTVDTQYF.

CDR3 DNA: TGCAGTGCTAGAGACCCGGGAGGGGAGACCCAGTACTTC. Its translation is CSARDPGGETQYF. V usage is TRBV20-1 and J usage is TRBJ2-5, with 8 nucleotides matching TRBD2. The ends lost 0 bases at V and 5 bases at J; junction bases unmatched: 2. The CDR3 extends over 13 amino acids. CDR1 and CDR2 (germline): DFQATT, SNEGSKA (reference sequence).

This chain uses TRBV5-1 with TRBJ1-6; D is unresolved. This CDR3 has 17 amino acids. Between the trimmed V and J ends, which lost 0 bases and 0 bases, there was a span of 10 bases. Germline lookup yields CDR1 SGHRS and CDR2 YFSETQ. The DNA for the CDR3 is TGCGCCAGCAGCTTGGGTGGCCTGAGCTCCTATAATTCACCCCTCCACTTT. It translates to CASSLGGLSSYNSPLHF.

This clonotype showed up just once. The rearrangement joins TRBV5-1 to TRBJ2-7; 7 nucleotides align to TRBD1. This CDR3 contains 14 residues. V lost 7 bases, J lost 0 bases, and 7 bases stayed unmatched. Germline CDR1 SGHRS, CDR2 YFSETQ. The CDR3 is CASRLRQGSYEQYF. The CDR3 bases are TGCGCCAGCCGACTCAGACAGGGCTCCTACGAGCAGTACTTC.

V gene TRBV6-4 combines with J gene TRBJ1-1, with TRBD1 as a possible D gene (6 bases). Germline values: CDR1 MRHNA, CDR2 SNTAGT. The CDR3 contains 13 residues. V was pared by 4 bases and J by 3 bases, with 9 bases between. CDR3 amino acids: CASSGAGDTEAFF. DNA for the CDR3: TGTGCCAGCAGTGGGGCAGGGGACACTGAAGCTTTCTTT.

This clonotype was picked up one time. The chain carries TRBV6-6 and TRBJ2-7; D possibly matches TRBD1 or TRBD2 (6 bases each). Between the trimmed V and J ends, which lost 5 bases and 3 bases, there was a span of 23 bases. The CDR3 is 17 residues long. Germline values: CDR1 MNHNY, CDR2 SVGAGI (reference sequence). The CDR3 here is CASSPTGGAGAFYEQYF. The CDR3 nucleotides are TGTGCCAGCAGTCCGACTGGCGGGGCAGGGGCGTTCTACGAGCAGTACTTC.

This chain's CDR3 is CASTLTGSNQPQHF. In DNA, the CDR3 is TGTGCCAGCACCTTGACAGGGAGCAATCAGCCCCAGCATTTT. The genes are TRBV2 and TRBJ1-5, with TRBD1 identical over 7 bases. The V segment lost 7 bases and the J segment 1 base; nucleotides outside the gene matches: 4. The CDR3 is 14 amino acids. The germline CDR1 and CDR2 sequences are SNHLY and FYNNEI.

The sample holds one count of this clonotype. This chain connects TRBV10-3 to TRBJ2-3, with a possible D match to TRBD1 (5 bases). Trimming removed 2 bases from V and 4 bases from J, with 13 bases in between. Germline V gene data show CDR1 as ENHRY and CDR2 as SYGVKD. CDR3 length equals 15 residues. CDR3 protein: CAISEMGRSADTQYF. In DNA form, the CDR3 reads TGTGCCATCAGTGAGATGGGGCGATCCGCAGATACGCAGTATTTT.